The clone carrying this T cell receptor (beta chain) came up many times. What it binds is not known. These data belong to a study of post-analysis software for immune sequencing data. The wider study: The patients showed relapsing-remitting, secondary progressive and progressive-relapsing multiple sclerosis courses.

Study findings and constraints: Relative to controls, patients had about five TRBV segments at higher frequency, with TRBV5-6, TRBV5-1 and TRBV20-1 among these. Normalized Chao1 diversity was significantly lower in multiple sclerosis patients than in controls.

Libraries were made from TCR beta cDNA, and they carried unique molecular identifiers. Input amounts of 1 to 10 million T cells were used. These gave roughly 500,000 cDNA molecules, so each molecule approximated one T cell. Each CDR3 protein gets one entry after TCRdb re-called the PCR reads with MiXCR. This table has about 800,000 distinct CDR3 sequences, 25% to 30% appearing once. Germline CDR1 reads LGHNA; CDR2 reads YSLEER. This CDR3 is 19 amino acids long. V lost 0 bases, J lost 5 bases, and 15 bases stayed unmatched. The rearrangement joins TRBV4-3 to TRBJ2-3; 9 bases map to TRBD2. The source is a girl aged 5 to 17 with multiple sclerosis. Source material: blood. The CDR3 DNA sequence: TGCGCCAGCAGCCAAGATCTTCTTTCTGCGGGAGGGCCCAGAGATACGCAGTATTTT. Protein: CASSQDLLSAGGPRDTQYF.